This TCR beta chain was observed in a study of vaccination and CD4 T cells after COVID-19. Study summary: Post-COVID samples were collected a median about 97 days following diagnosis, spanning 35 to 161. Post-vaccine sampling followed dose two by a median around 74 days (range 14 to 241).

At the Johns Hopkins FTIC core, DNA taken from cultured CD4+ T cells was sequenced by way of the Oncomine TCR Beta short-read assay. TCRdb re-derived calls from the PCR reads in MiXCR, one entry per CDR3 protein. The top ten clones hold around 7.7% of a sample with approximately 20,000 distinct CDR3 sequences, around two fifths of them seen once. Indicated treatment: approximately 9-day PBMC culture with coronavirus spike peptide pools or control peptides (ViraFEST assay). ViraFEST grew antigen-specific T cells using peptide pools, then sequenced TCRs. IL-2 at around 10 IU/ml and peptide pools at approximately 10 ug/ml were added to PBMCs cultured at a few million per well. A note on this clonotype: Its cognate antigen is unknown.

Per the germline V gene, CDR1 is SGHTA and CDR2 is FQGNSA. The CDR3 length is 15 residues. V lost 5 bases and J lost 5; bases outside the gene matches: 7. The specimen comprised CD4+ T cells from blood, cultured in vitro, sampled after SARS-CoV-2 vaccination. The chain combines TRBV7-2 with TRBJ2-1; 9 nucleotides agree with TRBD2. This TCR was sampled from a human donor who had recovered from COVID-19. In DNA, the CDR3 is TGTGCCAGCAGCCTTAGCGGGGGACCACACAATGAGCAGTTCTTC. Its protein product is CASSLSGGPHNEQFF.